The TCR beta chain under discussion was sequenced for a study of blood T cell repertoires in COVID-19 (dated by TCRdb to between 2020 and 2021). Some background on the complete study: Samples from collaborators originated in the United States, Italy and Spain and spanned both the acute and convalescent phases of COVID-19. The material from the prospective study consisted of cDNA or gDNA derived from T cells, B-cell-depleted T cells, or PBMCs. Deeply sampled blood TCRbeta repertoires from subjects exposed to, actively infected with, or recovered from COVID-19 were included in the dataset. A freely available public database, intended as a resource for researchers studying the immune response to SARS-CoV-2, is where the repertoires were released. The samples were drawn from the first 160 participants of the ongoing ImmuneRACE study and from 1,254 subjects provided by 6 global collaborators. The sample metadata nearly always contained a de-identified subject ID, COVID-19 status, age in years and sex. HLA class I and class II types, where available, came from metadata supplied by the sample provider rather than from assay-based typing. What the work shows at the level of the full study, not this receptor alone: The amount of clinical and demographic metadata varied by source and participant and was provided uncurated.

Worth noting for this clone: What this receptor recognizes is not known. No quality values exist for individual bases; no much larger clone is one base distant.

In the prospective study, participants were roughly 18 to 100 years old, resided in about two dozen geographic areas of the United States, and were enrolled through a virtual design. In the prospective study, participants were assigned to cohorts based on the clinical history participants reported in a screening survey and a study questionnaire. Recovered participants in ImmuneRACE Cohort 3 were defined by two consecutive negative NP/OP PCR tests, clearance by a healthcare professional, or resolution of symptoms. In the prospective study, mobile phlebotomists collected whole blood, serum and a nasopharyngeal or oropharyngeal swab from each participant. Additional blood draws and questionnaires over a 2-month period could optionally be provided by prospective study participants. Prospective study blood samples were shipped either frozen or at room temperature before DNA extraction. TCRbeta CDR3 regions were amplified from genomic DNA by means of the immunoSEQ Assay, a bias-controlled multiplex PCR. In the original analysis: The number of nucleated cells in each sample was estimated from the amplification of reference gene primers within the assay. Sequence reads were collapsed and filtered to measure the absolute abundance of every unique TCRbeta CDR3 rearrangement. For each sample, productive Simpson clonality was calculated as the square root of Simpson's diversity index across productive rearrangements. Drawn from immuneACCESS, this table holds only the in-frame rearrangements with V and J called that TCRdb kept. Clones are partly lost; checked studies trace under half to an unresolved V gene and leave the rest unexplained. Clone size and V and J calls were adopted from that table, with D and trimming inferred from the DNA. The sample has about 180,000 clones on record, approximately 85% of them singletons. The ten largest clones add up to approximately 6.2% of the sample.

Relative to germline, V is missing 1 base and J is missing 8 bases, with 4 bases of the junction outside any gene match. As encoded in the germline V gene, CDR1 is SNHLY while CDR2 is FYNNEI. CDR3 length: 14 amino acids, cysteine to phenylalanine. Only the CDR3 portion is preserved as DNA: 42 bases, with reading frame beginning at the first base. Sequencing used PBMCs or T cells enriched from blood (not recorded which). This receptor was identified in a man aged 35-49 years who had recovered from COVID-19. Here the chain combines TRBV2 and TRBJ1-2, with 10 junctional bases fitting TRBD1. The nucleotides are TGTGCCAGCAGTGAAGGACAGGGGGCGCGCGGCTACACCTTC. Translated, it gives CASSEGQGARGYTF.